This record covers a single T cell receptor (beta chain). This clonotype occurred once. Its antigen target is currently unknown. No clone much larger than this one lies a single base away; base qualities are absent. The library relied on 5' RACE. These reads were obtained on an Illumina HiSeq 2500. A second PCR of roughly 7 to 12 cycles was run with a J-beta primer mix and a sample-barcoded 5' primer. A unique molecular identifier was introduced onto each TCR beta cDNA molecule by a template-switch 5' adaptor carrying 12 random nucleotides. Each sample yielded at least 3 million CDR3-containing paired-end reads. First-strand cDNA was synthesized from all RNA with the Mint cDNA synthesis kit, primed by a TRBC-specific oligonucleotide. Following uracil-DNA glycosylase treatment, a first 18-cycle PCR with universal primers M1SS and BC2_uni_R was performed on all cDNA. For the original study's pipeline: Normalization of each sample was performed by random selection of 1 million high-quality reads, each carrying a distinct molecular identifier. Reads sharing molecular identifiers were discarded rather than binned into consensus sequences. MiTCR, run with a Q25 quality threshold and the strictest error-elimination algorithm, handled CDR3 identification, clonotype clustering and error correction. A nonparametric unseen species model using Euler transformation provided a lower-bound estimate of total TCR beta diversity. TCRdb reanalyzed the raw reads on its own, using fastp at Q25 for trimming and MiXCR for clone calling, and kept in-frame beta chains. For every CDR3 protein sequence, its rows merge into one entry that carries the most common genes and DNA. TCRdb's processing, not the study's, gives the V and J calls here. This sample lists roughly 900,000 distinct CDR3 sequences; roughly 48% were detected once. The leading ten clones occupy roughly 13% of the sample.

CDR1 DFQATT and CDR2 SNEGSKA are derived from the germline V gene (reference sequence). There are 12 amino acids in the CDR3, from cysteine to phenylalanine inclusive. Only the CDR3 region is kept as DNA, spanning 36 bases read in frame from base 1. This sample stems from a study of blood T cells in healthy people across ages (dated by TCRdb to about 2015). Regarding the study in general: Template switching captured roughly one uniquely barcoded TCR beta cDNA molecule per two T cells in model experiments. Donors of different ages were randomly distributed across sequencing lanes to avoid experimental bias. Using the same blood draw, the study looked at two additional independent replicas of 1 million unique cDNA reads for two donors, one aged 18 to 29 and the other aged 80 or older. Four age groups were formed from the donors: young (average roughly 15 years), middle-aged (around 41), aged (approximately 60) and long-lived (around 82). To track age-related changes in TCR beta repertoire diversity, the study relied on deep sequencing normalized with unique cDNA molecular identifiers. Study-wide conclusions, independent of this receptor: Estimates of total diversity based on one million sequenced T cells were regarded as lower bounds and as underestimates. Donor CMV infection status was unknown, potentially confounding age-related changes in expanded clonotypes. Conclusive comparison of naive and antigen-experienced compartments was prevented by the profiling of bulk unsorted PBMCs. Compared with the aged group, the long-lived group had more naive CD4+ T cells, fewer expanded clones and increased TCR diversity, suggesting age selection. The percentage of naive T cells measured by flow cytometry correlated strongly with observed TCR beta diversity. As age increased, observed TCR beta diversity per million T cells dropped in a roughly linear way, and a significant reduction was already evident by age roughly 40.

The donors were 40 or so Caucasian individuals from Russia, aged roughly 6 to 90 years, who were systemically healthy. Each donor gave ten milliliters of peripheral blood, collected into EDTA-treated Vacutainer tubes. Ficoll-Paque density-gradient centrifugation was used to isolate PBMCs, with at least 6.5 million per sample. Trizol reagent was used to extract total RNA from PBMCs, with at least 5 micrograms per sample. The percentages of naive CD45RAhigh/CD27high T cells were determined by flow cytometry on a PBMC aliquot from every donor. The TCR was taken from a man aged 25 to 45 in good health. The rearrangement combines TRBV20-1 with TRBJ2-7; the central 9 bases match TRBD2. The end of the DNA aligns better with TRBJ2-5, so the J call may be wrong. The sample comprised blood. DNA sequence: TGCAGTGCTAAGACTAGCGGAGAGACCCAGTACTTC. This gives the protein CSAKTSGETQYF.